The T cell receptor beta chain described here comes from a study of CD8+CD57+ T cells in acquired aplastic anemia. Study-level information: The mean DNA yield obtained from sorted CD4+ and CD8+ cells came to approximately 3.2 ug. The study's findings and limits: Overlapping CD8+ CDR3 repertoires of patients and controls contained twenty-nine shared sequences. Between patients and controls, CD8+ Simpson's diversity did not vary significantly.

This clonotype was seen a single time. Its antigen remains unknown. It was genomic DNA that served as the template for profiling TCR beta VDJ and CDR3. One entry per CDR3 protein, called by TCRdb with MiXCR from the reads. The sample has 100,000 to 150,000 distinct CDR3 sequences, 48% seen once. Trimming cost V 7 bases and J 2 bases; bases outside gene matches: 13. Germline-derived CDR1 and CDR2 are SQVTM and ANQGSEA. This CDR3 has 16 residues. Sample: sorted CD4+, CD8+, or CD8+CD57+ T cells (not recorded which) from PBMCs. V usage is TRBV29-1 and J usage is TRBJ2-3; TRBD1 matches 9 bases. The clonotype was recovered from a human donor in good health, serving as a control. The CDR3 bases are TGCAGCGCAGCAGTCTTAGACAGGGGGTTCACAGATACGCAGTATTTT. Amino acid sequence: CSAAVLDRGFTDTQYF.